Sequencing of this TCR beta chain was carried out in a study of patients and donors after allogeneic stem cell transplantation. TCRdb recomputed calls from the RT-PCR reads with MiXCR, one row per CDR3 protein. Counted here are roughly 190,000 distinct CDR3 sequences, more than 35% occurring once; the ten biggest clones make up 30% to 35%. The CDR3 is 17 residues long. Trimming took off 3 bases at V and 6 bases at J, with 21 bases between the two ends. The origin of this receptor is a human donor who was either an allogeneic HSCT recipient or a stem cell or donor lymphocyte infusion donor (not recorded which). It is not recorded whose cells these are; they may come from a transplant donor. The sequencing sample was made of blood, either unsorted or a sorted T cell fraction (not recorded which). The chain is built from TRBV12-3 or TRBV12-4 and TRBJ1-5; tentative D call: TRBD1 (5 bases). In nucleotides, the CDR3 is TGTGCCAGCAGTTTGGGGGAGGGACTCGGTTTGGGTCAGCCCCAGCATTTT. Translated: CASSLGEGLGLGQPQHF.